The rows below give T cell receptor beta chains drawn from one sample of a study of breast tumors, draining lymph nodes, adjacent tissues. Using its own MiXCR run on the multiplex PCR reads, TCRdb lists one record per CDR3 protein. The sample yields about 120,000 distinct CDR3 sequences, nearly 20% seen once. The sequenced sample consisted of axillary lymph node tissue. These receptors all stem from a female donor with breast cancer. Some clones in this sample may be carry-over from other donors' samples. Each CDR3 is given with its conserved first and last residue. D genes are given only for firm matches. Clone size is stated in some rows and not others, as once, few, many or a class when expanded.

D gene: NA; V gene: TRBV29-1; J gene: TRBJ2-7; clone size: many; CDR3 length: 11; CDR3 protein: CSVGLGYEQYF; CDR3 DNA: TGCAGCGTTGGGCTAGGCTACGAGCAGTACTTC
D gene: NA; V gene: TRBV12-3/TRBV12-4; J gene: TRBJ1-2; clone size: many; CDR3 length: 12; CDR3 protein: CASSLKNYGYTF; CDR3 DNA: TGTGCCAGCAGTTTAAAAAACTATGGCTACACCTTC
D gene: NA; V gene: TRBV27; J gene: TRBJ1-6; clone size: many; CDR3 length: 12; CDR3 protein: CASGSGSSPLHF; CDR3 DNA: TGTGCCAGCGGTTCGGGGTCTTCACCCCTCCACTTT
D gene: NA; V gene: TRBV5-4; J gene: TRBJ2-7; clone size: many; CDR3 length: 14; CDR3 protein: CASSRQEGTYEQYF; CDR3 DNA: TGTGCCAGCAGCAGACAAGAAGGTACCTACGAGCAGTACTTC
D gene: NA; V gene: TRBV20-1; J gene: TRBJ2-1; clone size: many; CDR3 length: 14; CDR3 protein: CSASLGTIYNEQFF; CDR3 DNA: TGCAGTGCTAGTTTGGGAACGATATACAATGAGCAGTTCTTC
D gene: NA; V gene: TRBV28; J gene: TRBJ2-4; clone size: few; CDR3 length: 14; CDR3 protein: CASSWGSAKNIQYF; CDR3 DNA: TGTGCCAGCAGCTGGGGTTCGGCCAAAAACATTCAGTACTTC
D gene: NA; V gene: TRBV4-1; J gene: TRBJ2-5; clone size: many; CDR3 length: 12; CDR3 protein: CASSQTQETQYF; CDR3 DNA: TGCGCCAGCAGCCAGACGCAAGAGACCCAGTACTTC
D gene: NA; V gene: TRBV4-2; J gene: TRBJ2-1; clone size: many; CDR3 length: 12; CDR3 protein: CASSQGRNEQFF; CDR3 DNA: TGTGCCAGCAGCCAAGGCCGGAATGAGCAGTTCTTC
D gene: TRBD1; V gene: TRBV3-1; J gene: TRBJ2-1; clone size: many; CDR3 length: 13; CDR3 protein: CASSQIQGNEQFF; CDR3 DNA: TGTGCCAGCAGCCAAATACAGGGGAATGAGCAGTTCTTC
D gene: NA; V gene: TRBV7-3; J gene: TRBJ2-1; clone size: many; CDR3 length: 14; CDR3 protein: CASSLEGRSGEQFF; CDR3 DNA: TGTGCCAGCAGCTTAGAAGGTCGGTCCGGGGAGCAGTTCTTC
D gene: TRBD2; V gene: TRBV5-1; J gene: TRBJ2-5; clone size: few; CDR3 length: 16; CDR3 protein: CASSPTPGLAFETQYF; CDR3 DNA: TGCGCCAGCAGCCCCACCCCGGGACTAGCTTTTGAGACCCAGTACTTC
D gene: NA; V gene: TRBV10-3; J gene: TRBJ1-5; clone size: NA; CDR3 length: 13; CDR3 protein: CAITDRSNQPQHF; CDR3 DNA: TGTGCCATCACAGACCGAAGCAATCAGCCCCAGCATTTT
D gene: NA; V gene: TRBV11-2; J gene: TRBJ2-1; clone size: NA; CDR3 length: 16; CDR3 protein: CASREIARGGGGEQFF; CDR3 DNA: TGTGCCAGCAGGGAAATAGCGAGGGGGGGAGGTGGTGAGCAGTTCTTC
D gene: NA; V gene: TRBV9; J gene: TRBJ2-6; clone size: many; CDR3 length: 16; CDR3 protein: CASSVVRFSGANVLTF; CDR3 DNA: TGTGCCAGCAGCGTAGTCCGATTCTCTGGGGCCAACGTCCTGACTTTC
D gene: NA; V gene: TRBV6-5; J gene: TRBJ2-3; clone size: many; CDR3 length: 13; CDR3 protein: CASSYRSTDTQYF; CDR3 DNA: TGTGCCAGCAGTTACCGCAGCACAGATACGCAGTATTTT
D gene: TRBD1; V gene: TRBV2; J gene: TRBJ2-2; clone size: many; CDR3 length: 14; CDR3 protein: CASKPGTGTGELFF; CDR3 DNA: TGTGCCAGCAAACCAGGGACAGGGACCGGGGAGCTGTTTTTT
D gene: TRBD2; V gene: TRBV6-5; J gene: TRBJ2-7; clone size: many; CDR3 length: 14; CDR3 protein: CASSRLAASYEQYF; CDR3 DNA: TGTGCCAGCAGTCGACTAGCGGCCTCCTACGAGCAGTACTTC
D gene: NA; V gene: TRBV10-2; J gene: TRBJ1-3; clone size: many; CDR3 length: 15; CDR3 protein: CASSEPGVFGNTIYF; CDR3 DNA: TGCGCCAGCAGTGAACCCGGGGTATTTGGAAACACCATATATTTT
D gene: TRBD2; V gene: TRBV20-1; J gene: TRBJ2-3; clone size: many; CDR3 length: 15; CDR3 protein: CSARDPSGGIDTQYF; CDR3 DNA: TGCAGTGCTAGAGATCCCAGCGGGGGTATAGATACGCAGTATTTT
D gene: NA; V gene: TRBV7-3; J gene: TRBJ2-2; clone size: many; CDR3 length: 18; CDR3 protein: CASSYPLSRGGHTGELFF; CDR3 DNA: TGTGCCAGCAGCTACCCTTTGAGCAGGGGGGGCCACACCGGGGAGCTGTTTTTT
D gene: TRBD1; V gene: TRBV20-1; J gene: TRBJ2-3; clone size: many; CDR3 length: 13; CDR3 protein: CSARVQGADTQYF; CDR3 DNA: TGCAGTGCTAGAGTGCAGGGGGCAGATACGCAGTATTTT
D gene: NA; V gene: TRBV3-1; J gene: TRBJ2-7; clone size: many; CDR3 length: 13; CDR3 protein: CASSFLSGYEQYF; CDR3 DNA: TGTGCCAGCAGTTTCTTATCCGGATACGAGCAGTACTTC
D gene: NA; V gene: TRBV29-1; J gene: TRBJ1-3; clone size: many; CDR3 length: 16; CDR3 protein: CSTTPRGGSSGNTIYF; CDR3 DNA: TGCAGCACAACCCCTCGGGGAGGGTCCTCTGGAAACACCATATATTTT
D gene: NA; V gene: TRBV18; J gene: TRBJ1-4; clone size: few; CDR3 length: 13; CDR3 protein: CASSAGQNEKLFF; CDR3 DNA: TGTGCCAGCTCAGCAGGCCAAAATGAAAAACTGTTTTTT
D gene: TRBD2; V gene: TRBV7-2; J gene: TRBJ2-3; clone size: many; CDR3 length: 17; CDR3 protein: CASSLTLGGRGTDTQYF; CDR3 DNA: TGTGCCAGCAGCTTAACCCTTGGCGGGAGGGGGACAGATACGCAGTATTTT
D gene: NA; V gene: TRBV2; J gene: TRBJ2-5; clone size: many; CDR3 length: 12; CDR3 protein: CASRGGRETQYF; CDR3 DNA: TGTGCCAGCAGGGGGGGCCGGGAGACCCAGTACTTC
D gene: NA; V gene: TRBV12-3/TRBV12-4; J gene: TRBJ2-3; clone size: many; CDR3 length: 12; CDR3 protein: CASSLLADTQYF; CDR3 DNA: TGTGCCAGCAGTTTGTTGGCAGATACGCAGTATTTT
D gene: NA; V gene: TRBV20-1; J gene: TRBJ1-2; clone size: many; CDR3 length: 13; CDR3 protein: CSAPNSPAPSYTF; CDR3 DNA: TGCAGTGCTCCCAACTCTCCGGCTCCCTCATACACCTTC
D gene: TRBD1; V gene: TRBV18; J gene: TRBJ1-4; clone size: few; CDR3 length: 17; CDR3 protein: CASSGQGAKGANEKLFF; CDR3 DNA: TGTGCCAGCTCGGGACAGGGGGCGAAAGGAGCTAATGAAAAACTGTTTTTT
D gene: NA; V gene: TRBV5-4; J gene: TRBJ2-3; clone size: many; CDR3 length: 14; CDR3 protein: CASRPGRSTDTQYF; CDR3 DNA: TGTGCCAGCAGGCCCGGGCGCAGCACAGATACGCAGTATTTT
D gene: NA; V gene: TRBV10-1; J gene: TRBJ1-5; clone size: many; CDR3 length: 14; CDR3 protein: CASSPEDLHQPQHF; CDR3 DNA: TGCGCCAGCAGTCCCGAAGACCTCCATCAGCCCCAGCATTTT
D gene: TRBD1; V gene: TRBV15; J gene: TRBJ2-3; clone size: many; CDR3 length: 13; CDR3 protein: CATSRDRGDTQYF; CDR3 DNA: TGTGCCACCAGCAGGGACAGGGGAGATACGCAGTATTTT
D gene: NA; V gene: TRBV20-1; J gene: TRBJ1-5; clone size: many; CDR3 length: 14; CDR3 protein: CSARGGASNQPQHF; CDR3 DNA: TGCAGTGCTAGAGGGGGGGCTAGCAATCAGCCCCAGCATTTT
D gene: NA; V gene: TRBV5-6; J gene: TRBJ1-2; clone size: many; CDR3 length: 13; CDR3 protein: CASSTGGNYGYTF; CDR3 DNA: TGTGCCAGCAGTACCGGGGGCAACTATGGCTACACCTTC
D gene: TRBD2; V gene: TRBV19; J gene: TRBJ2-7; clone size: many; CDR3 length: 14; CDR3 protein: CASSQAGGSHEQYF; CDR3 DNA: TGTGCCAGTAGTCAGGCGGGAGGTTCCCACGAGCAGTACTTC
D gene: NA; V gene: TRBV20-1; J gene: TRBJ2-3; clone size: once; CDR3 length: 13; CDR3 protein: CSARAPVENRQCF; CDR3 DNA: TGCAGTGCGCGGGCCCCGGTCGAGAACAGGCAGTGTTTT
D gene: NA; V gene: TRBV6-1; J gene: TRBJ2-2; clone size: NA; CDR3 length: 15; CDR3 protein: CASRGFRQGAGELFF; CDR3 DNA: TGTGCCAGCCGGGGTTTCCGTCAAGGGGCCGGGGAGCTGTTTTTT
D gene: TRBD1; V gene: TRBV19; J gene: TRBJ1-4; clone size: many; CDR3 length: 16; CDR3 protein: CASRGDRAKTNEKLFF; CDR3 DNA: TGTGCCAGTAGGGGGGACAGAGCAAAGACTAATGAAAAACTGTTTTTT
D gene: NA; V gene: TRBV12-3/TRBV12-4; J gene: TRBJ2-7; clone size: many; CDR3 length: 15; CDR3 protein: CASSPRGAGQYEQYF; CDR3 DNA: TGTGCCAGCAGTCCCCGGGGCGCGGGACAATACGAGCAGTACTTC
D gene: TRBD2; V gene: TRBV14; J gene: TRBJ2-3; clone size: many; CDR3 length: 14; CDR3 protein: CASSRGLAPDTQYF; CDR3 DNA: TGTGCCAGCAGCCGAGGACTAGCCCCAGATACGCAGTATTTT
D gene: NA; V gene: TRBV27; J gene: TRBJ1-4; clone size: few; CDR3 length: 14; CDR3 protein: CASSAGGPPVRLFF; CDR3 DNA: TGTGCCAGCAGTGCCGGGGGGCCCCCAGTAAGGCTGTTTTTT
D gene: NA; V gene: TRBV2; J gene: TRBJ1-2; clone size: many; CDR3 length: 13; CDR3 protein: CASRPQGSYGYTF; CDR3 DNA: TGTGCCAGCAGGCCACAGGGTAGTTATGGCTACACCTTC
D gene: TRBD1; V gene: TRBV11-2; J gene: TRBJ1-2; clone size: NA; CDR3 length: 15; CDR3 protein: CASSLGAGGGYGYTF; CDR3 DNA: TGTGCCAGCAGCTTAGGGGCAGGGGGCGGCTATGGCTACACCTTC
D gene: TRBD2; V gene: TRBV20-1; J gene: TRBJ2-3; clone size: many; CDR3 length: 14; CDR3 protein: CSARGGRFTDTQYF; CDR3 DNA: TGCAGTGCTAGGGGCGGGAGGTTCACAGATACGCAGTATTTT
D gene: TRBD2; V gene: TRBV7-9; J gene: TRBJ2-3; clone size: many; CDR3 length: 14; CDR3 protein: CASSHSGRADTQYF; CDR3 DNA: TGTGCCAGCAGCCACAGCGGGAGGGCAGATACGCAGTATTTT
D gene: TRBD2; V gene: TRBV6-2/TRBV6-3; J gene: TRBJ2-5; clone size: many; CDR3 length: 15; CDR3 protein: CASSVQRGGRETQYF; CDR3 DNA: TGTGCCAGCAGCGTACAGCGGGGGGGCCGGGAGACCCAGTACTTC
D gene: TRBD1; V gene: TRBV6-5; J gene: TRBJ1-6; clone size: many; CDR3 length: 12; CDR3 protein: CASSRGQGILHF; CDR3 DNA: TGTGCCAGCAGTCGAGGACAGGGGATCCTCCACTTT
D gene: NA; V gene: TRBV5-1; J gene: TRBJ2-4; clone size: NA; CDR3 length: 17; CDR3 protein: CAGSLGGLSQAKNIQYF; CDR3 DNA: TGCGCCGGCAGCTTAGGAGGGCTCTCACAAGCCAAAAACATTCAGTACTTC